Listed below are T cell receptor beta chains from one sample, sequenced in a study of shared clonotypes between healthy human individuals. The data were produced by immunoSEQ multiplex PCR, yet TCRdb's version contains in-frame clones alone and is incomplete. Of 2.5 million or so clones in the sample, approximately 90% were seen once. Sequencing was carried out using naive CD4+ T cells sorted from blood. Every receptor here comes from a man aged 18 to 30 in good health. Both conserved end residues are part of each CDR3. The D gene is left open where the match is weak. Only part of the rows carry a size: once, few, many, or a class if the clone is expanded.

clone size	V gene	D gene	J gene	CDR3 DNA	CDR3 protein
-	TRBV5-1	-	TRBJ2-5	TGCGCCAGCAGCTTCCAGGGGGGTGTCCAAGAGACCCAGTACTTC	CASSFQGGVQETQYF
-	TRBV5-1	-	TRBJ1-1	TGCGCCAGCAGCTTGTTGGGGAAGAACACTGAAGCTTTCTTT	CASSLLGKNTEAFF
-	TRBV18	-	TRBJ2-7	TGTGCCAGCTCACCAAGGGACACCTCCTACGAGCAGTACTTC	CASSPRDTSYEQYF
once	TRBV7-9	-	TRBJ1-3	TGTGCCAGCAGCCAAGGTGCCGGAAACACCATATATTTT	CASSQGAGNTIYF
-	TRBV27	-	TRBJ2-7	TGTGCCAGCAGTCTATATAGGGGGGGCGAGCAGTACTTC	CASSLYRGGEQYF
-	TRBV9	-	TRBJ2-5	TGTGCCAGCAGCGCGGCTGAAGAGACCCAGTACTTC	CASSAAEETQYF
-	TRBV5-1	-	TRBJ2-2	TGCGCCAGCGTGCCGGGGGTTGCTGCGAACACCGGGGAGCTGTTTTTT	CASVPGVAANTGELFF
-	TRBV19	-	TRBJ1-2	TGTGCCAGTAGTGAGGCGCCGGGCTATGGCTACACCTTC	CASSEAPGYGYTF
-	TRBV7-2	-	TRBJ2-2	TGTGCCAGCAGCCCCTACTCTGGGGCAAACACCGGGGAGCTGTTTTTT	CASSPYSGANTGELFF
-	TRBV19	-	TRBJ2-7	TGTGCCAGTAGTATAAGCCCCACTACCACCTACGAGCAGTACTTC	CASSISPTTTYEQYF
once	TRBV19	TRBD2	TRBJ2-7	TGTGCCAGTAGTCAAAGACCCGGGACTAGCGGGGGGTTCTCCTACGAGCAGTACTTC	CASSQRPGTSGGFSYEQYF
-	TRBV19	-	TRBJ1-5	TGTGCCAGTAGCGAGACAGGATATAGCAATCAGCCCCAGCATTTT	CASSETGYSNQPQHF
-	TRBV2	TRBD1	TRBJ2-5	TGTGCCAGTGGGGGGACAGGGCCGGGGACCCAGTACTTC	CASGGTGPGTQYF
-	TRBV28	-	TRBJ2-5	TGTGGCATCCAGGGGAGGAGGGAGACCCAGTACTTC	CGIQGRRETQYF
-	TRBV9	-	TRBJ2-2	TGTGCCAGCAGCGCCGGGGACCGAGAAACCGGGGAGCTGTTTTTT	CASSAGDRETGELFF
-	TRBV6-6	TRBD1	TRBJ1-2	TGTGCCAGCAGTCCTGACAGGGTATCGACCACCTTC	CASSPDRVSTTF
-	TRBV5-4	-	TRBJ1-1	TGTGCCAGCAGCTTTAGGACTGAAGCTTTCTTT	CASSFRTEAFF
once	TRBV27	TRBD2	TRBJ2-1	TGTGCCAGCAGTCCGATAAAACTAGCGGGGGGGAGGGATGAGCAGTTCTTC	CASSPIKLAGGRDEQFF
-	TRBV12-5	-	TRBJ1-1	TGTGCTAGTGGTTTCGGCTCGGGCGGAACGAACACTGAAGCTTTCTTT	CASGFGSGGTNTEAFF
few	TRBV4-2	TRBD1	TRBJ2-7	TGTGCCAGCAGCCAGGCCGGGACAGGGTACGACTACGAGCAGTACTTC	CASSQAGTGYDYEQYF
few	TRBV2	-	TRBJ1-6	TGTGCCAGCAGTGGCGACCCCCCTGCCTCACCCCTCCACTTT	CASSGDPPASPLHF
once	TRBV7-8	-	TRBJ2-5	TGTGCCAGCAGCTTAGCGGTAGAGACCCAGTACTTC	CASSLAVETQYF
-	TRBV18	-	TRBJ2-1	TGTGCCAGCTCACCCGACAATGAGCAGTTCTTC	CASSPDNEQFF
-	TRBV30	-	TRBJ1-4	TGTGCCTGGAGTGTACCCAATAGTGAAAAACTGTTTTTT	CAWSVPNSEKLFF
-	TRBV18	-	TRBJ1-1	TGTGCCAGCTCACCCTTAGACGCCTCGAAGAACACTGAAGCTTTCTTT	CASSPLDASKNTEAFF
-	TRBV19	TRBD1	TRBJ2-3	TGTGCCAGTAGTATCTCGGGGACAGGGCTGGCAGATACGCAGTATTTT	CASSISGTGLADTQYF
-	TRBV7-3	TRBD2	TRBJ2-1	TGTGCCAGCAGCCCCGTAGCGGGGGGCTACAATGAGCAGTTCTTC	CASSPVAGGYNEQFF
-	TRBV11-2	-	TRBJ2-3	TGTGCCAGCAGCCGCGAGATAGGTACGCAGTATTTT	CASSREIGTQYF
-	TRBV7-9	-	TRBJ2-3	TGTGCCAGCAGCTTACGAAGTGGAGGGATCACAGATACGCAGTATTTT	CASSLRSGGITDTQYF